This T cell receptor beta chain was profiled in a study of blood T cell repertoires in COVID-19. The overall study: T cells, B-cell-depleted T cells, or PBMCs provided the cDNA or gDNA that served as material.

Trimming removed 6 bases from V and 2 bases from J; junction bases left unmatched: 6. The CDR3 is 15 residues long. Germline assignment: CDR1 SEHNR and CDR2 FQNEAQ (reference sequence). Per the study methods: The assay estimated nucleated cells by amplifying reference gene primers. Using immunoSEQ multiplex PCR, the repertoire was profiled, and TCRdb retains in-frame clones only, with some absent. That table supplies the V and J calls and clone size; D and trimming were determined from the DNA. The sample contains a few hundred thousand clones, roughly 85% of which appear only once. This receptor was identified in a woman in her late teens or twenties with acute or convalescent COVID-19. The specimen was peripheral blood. The chain joins TRBV7-9 to TRBJ1-3, with 8 bases identical to TRBD1. For the CDR3, the DNA is TGTGCCAGCAGTTACGGACAGGGCCCTGGAAACACCATATATTTT. Its translation: CASSYGQGPGNTIYF.